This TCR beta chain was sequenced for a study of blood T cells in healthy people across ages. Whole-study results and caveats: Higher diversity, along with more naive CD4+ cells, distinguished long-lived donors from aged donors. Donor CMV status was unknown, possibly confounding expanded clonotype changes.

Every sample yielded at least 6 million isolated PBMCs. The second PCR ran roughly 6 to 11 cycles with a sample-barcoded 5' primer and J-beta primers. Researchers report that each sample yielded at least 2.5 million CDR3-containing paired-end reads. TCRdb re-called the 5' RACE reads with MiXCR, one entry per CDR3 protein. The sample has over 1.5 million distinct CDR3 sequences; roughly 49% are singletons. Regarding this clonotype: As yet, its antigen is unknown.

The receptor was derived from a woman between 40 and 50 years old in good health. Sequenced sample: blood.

For the CDR3, the DNA is TGCAGCGTTGAACTGTGGGATGAGCAGTTCTTC. It specifies CSVELWDEQFF. V usage is TRBV29-1 and J usage is TRBJ2-1; D is ambiguous. Trimming shortened V by 2 bases and J by 8 bases, and 7 bases separated the two germline ends. The germline gives CDR1 SQVTM, CDR2 ANQGSEA. This CDR3 is built from 11 residues.